This TCR beta chain appears in the sequencing data of a study of vaccination effects on CD4 cells after COVID-19. The CDR3 spans 13 residues. Per the germline V gene, CDR1 is KGHSH and CDR2 is LQKENI. J was trimmed by 7 bases and V by 0 bases; bases with no gene match: 0. Ahead of sequencing, the ViraFEST assay grew antigen-specific CD4+ T cells using viral peptide pools. At the end of 10 days of culture, CD4+ T cells were isolated. Either the mRNA-1273 or the BNT162b2 vaccine was given to participants as two doses. About this clone: Its antigen is not known.

Repertoires were generated with immunoSEQ multiplex PCR, while TCRdb's copy carries only in-frame clones and drops some. The sample includes about 72,000 clones, over 70% seen only once; the top ten take approximately 1.2%. The chain recombines TRBV18 with TRBJ2-1, with 7 nucleotides matching TRBD1. The sequence came from a human donor who received a COVID-19 vaccine. Sequenced here: CD4+ T cells from PBMCs cultured with HCoV-229E spike peptides, sampled after COVID-19 vaccination. CDR3: CASSPPTGNEQFF. CDR3 bases: TGTGCCAGCTCACCACCGACAGGGAATGAGCAGTTCTTC.